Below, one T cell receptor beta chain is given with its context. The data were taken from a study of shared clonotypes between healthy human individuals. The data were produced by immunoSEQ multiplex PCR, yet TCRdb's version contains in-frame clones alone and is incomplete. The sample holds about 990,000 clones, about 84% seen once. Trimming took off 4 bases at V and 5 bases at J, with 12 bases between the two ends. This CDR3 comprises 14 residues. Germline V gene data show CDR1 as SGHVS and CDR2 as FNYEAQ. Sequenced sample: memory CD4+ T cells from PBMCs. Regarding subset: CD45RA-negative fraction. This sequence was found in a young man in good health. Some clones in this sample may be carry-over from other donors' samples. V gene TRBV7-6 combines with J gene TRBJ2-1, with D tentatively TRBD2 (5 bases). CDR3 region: CASSSNWGDNEQFF. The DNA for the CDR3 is TGTGCCAGCAGCTCAAACTGGGGAGACAATGAGCAGTTCTTC.